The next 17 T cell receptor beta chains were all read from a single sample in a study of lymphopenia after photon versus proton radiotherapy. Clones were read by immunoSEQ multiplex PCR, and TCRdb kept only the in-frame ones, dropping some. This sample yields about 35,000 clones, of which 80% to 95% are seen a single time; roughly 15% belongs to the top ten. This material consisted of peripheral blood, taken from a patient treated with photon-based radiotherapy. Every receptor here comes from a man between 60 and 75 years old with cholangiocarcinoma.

In nucleotides, the CDR3 is TGTGCCAGCAGCTTAACCGGGGGGTTTGGTCAGCCCCAGCATTTT. Protein: CASSLTGGFGQPQHF. The chain joins TRBV7-8 to TRBJ1-5, with D possibly being TRBD1 (5 bases). V was clipped by 2 bases and J by 6 bases, with 14 bases between them. The CDR3 runs to 15 residues. Germline CDR1 SGHVS, CDR2 FQNEAQ.

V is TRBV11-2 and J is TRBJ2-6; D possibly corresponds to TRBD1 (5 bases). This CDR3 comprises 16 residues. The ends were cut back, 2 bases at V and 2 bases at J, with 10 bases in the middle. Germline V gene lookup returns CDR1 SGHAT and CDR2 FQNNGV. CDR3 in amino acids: CASSLYGAPGANVLTF. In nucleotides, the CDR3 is TGTGCCAGCAGCTTATATGGGGCCCCTGGGGCCAACGTCCTGACTTTC. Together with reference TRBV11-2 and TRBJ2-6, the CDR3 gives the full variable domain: EAGVAQSPRYKIIEKRQSVAFWCNPISGHATLYWYQQILGQGPKLLIQFQNNGVVDDSQLPKDRFSAERLKGVDSTLKIQPAKLEDSAVYLCASSLYGAPGANVLTFGAGSRLTVL.

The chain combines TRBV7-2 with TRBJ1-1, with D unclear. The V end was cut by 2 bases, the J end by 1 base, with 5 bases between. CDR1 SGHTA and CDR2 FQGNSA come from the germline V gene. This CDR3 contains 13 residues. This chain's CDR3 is CASSLQENTEAFF. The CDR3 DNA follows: TGTGCCAGCAGCTTACAGGAGAACACTGAAGCTTTCTTT.

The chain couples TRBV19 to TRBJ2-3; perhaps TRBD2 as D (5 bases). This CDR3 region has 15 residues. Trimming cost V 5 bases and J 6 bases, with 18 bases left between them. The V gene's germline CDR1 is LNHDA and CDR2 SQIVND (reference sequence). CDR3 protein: CASSLTQTGGDTQYF. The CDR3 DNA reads TGTGCCAGTAGTCTCACACAGACCGGAGGCGATACGCAGTATTTT.

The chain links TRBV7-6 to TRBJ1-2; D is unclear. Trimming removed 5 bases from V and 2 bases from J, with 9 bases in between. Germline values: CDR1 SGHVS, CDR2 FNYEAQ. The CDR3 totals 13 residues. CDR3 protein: CASSLEANYGYTF. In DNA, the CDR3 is TGTGCCAGCAGCCTCGAGGCAAACTATGGCTACACCTTC.

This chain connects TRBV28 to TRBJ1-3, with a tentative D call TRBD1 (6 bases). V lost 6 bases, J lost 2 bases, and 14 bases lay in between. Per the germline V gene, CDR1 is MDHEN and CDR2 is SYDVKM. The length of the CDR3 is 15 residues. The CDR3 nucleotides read TGTGCCAGCAGGTCGGGGGCACTCGCTGGAAACACCATATATTTT. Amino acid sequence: CASRSGALAGNTIYF.

CDR3 loop: CASSEGWELFF. In DNA, the CDR3 is TGTGCCAGCAGTGAAGGGTGGGAACTGTTTTTT. The V and J genes are TRBV2 and TRBJ1-4; D not resolved. The CDR3 runs to 11 residues. Per the germline V gene, CDR1 is SNHLY and CDR2 is FYNNEI. Trimming shortened V by 1 base and J by 12 bases, and 6 bases separated the two germline ends.

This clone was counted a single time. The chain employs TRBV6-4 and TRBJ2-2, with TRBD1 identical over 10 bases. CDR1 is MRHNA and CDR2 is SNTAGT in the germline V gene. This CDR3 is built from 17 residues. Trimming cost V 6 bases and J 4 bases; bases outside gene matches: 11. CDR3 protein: CASRRSGTGAGTGELFF. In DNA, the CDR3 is TGTGCCAGCAGAAGATCCGGGACAGGGGCGGGCACCGGGGAGCTGTTTTTT.

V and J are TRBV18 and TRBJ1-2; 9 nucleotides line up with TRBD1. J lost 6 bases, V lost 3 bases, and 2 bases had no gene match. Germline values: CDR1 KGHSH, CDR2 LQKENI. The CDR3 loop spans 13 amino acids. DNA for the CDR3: TGTGCCAGCTCACCCGGACAGGGGAATGGCTACACCTTC. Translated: CASSPGQGNGYTF.

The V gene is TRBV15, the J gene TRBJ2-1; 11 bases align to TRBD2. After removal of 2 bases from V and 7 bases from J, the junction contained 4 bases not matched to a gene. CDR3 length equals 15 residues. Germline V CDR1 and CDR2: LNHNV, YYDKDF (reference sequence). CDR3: CATSRLGTSGNEQFF. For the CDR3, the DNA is TGTGCCACCAGCAGACTAGGGACTAGCGGAAATGAGCAGTTCTTC.

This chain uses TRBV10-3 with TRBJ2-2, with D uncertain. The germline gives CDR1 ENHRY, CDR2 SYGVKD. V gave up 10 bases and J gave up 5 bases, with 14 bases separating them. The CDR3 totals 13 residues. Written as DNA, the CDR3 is TGTGCCACCAGCGCGACCGGGACCGGGGAGCTGTTTTTT. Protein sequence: CATSATGTGELFF.

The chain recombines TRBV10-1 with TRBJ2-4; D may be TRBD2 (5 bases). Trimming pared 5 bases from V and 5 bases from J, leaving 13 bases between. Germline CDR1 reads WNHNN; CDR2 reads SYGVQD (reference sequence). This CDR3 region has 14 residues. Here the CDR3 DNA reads TGCGCCAGCAGTAGAGGAGGCGGAGAAAACATTCAGTACTTC. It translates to CASSRGGGENIQYF.

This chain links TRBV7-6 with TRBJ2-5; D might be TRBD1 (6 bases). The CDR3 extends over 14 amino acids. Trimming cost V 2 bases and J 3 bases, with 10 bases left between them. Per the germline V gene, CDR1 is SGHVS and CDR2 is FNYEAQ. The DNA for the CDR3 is TGTGCCAGCAGCTTAATAGGGGGAGAAGAGACCCAGTACTTC. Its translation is CASSLIGGEETQYF.

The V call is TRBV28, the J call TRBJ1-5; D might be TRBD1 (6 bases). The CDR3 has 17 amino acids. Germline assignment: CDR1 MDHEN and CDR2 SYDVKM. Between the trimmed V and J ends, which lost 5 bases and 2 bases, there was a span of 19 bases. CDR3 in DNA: TGTGCCAGCAGTACAAACAGGGAGCTCTTTGGCAATCAGCCCCAGCATTTT. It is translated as CASSTNRELFGNQPQHF.

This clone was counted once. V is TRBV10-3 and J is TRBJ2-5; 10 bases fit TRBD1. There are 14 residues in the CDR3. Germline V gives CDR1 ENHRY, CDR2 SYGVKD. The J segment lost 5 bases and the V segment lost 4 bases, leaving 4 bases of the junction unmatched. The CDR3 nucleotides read TGTGCCATCAGTGCGGGACAGGGGCAGGAGACCCAGTACTTC. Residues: CAISAGQGQETQYF.

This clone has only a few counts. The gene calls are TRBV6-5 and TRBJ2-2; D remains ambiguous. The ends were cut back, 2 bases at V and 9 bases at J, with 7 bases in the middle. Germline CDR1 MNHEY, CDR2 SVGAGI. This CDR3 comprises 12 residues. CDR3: CASSYTGWELFF. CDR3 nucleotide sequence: TGTGCCAGCAGTTACACTGGATGGGAGCTGTTTTTT.

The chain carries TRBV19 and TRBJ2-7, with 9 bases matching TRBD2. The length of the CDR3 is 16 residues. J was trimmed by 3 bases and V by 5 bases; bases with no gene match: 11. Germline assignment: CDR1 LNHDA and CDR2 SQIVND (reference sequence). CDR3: CASSAALAGAYYEQYF. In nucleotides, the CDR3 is TGTGCCAGTAGTGCAGCCTTAGCGGGAGCTTACTACGAGCAGTACTTC.